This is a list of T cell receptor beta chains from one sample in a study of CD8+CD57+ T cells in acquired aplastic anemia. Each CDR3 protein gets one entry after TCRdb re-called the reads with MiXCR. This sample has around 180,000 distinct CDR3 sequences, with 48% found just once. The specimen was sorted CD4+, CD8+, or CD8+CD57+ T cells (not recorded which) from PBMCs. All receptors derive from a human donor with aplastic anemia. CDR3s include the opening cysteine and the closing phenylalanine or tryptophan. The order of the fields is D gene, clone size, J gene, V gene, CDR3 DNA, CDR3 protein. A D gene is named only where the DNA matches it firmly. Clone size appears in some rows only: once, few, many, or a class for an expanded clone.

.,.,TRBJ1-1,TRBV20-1,TGCAGTGCTAGAGATCTAGGTTACACGGATGAAGCTTTCTTT,CSARDLGYTDEAFF
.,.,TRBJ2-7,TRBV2,TGTGCCAGCAGACTGAAGGGGGGACGGGATACCTACGAGCAGTACTTC,CASRLKGGRDTYEQYF
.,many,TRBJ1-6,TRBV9,TGTGCCAGCAGCGTAGGTTCAGGGGATAATTCACCCCTCCACTTT,CASSVGSGDNSPLHF
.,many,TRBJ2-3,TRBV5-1,TGCGCCAGCAGCTTGGGGATGGGGCGAAGCACAGATACGCAGTATTTT,CASSLGMGRSTDTQYF
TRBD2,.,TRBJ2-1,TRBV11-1,TGTGCCAGCAGCTTGGGGAGGCTAGCGGACAATGAGCAGTTCTTC,CASSLGRLADNEQFF
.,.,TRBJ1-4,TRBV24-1,TGTGCCACCGCGGTCCCCCCTGAAAAACTGTTTTTT,CATAVPPEKLFF
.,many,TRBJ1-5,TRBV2,TGTGCCAGCAGTGAACTAAGTCCACAGGGAGATCAGCCCCAGCATTTT,CASSELSPQGDQPQHF
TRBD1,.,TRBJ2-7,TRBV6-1,TGTGCCAGCAGTCTTTTCTCCGGGACAGGGAACTACGAGCAGTACTTC,CASSLFSGTGNYEQYF
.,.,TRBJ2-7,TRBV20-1,TGCAGTGCTAGTGGCGACAGTCTCCGGGGCGAGCAGTACTTC,CSASGDSLRGEQYF
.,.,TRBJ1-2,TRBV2,TGTGCCAGCAGAATACAGGAGGACTATGGCTACGCCTTC,CASRIQEDYGYAF
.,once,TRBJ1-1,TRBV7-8,TGTGCCAGCAGTCCCAGAAAGAAGGGCGCTGAAGCTTTCTTT,CASSPRKKGAEAFF
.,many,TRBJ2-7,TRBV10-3,TGTGCCAACAGCCTAGGGGGAGATAACTACGAGCAGTACTTC,CANSLGGDNYEQYF
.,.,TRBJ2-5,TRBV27,TGTGCCAGCATCGACCTTCGGAGAGAGACCCAGTACTTC,CASIDLRRETQYF
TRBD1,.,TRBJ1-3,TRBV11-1,TGTGCCAGCAGCTCTATGGCCCCCGGGACAGGGGGGACCATATATTTT,CASSSMAPGTGGTIYF
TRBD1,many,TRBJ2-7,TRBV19,TGTGCCAGTAGTATAGGGACAGGGGCCGAGCAGTACTTC,CASSIGTGAEQYF
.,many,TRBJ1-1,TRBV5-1,TGCGCCAGCAGCACCCAGGGAACAAACACTGAAGCTTTCTTT,CASSTQGTNTEAFF
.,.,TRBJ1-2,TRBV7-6,TGTGCCAGCAGCTTAGTCGAGGAATATGGCTACACCTTC,CASSLVEEYGYTF
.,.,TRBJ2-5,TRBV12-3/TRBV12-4,TGTGCCAGCAGCTCGGGTTATCAGGAGACCCAGTACTTC,CASSSGYQETQYF
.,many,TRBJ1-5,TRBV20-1,TGCAGTGCTAAGGACGGAACTTATAGCAATCAGCCCCAGCATTTT,CSAKDGTYSNQPQHF
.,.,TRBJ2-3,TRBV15,TGTGCCACCAGCAGGTTATCGAGGAGGGATACGCGGTATTTT,CATSRLSRRDTRYF
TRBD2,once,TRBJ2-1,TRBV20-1,TGCAGTGCTAGAGAATCACGCGGGAGGACGAACGATGAGCAGTTCTTC,CSARESRGRTNDEQFF
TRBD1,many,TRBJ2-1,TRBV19,TGTGCCAGTAACCCGGGACAGGCGGGTGAGCAGTTCTTC,CASNPGQAGEQFF
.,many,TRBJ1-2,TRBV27,TGTGCCAGCAGTTCGAACAGGGACACCCACTATGGCTACACCTTC,CASSSNRDTHYGYTF
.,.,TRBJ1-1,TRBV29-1,TGCAGCGCATTGCGGACTATATCGAACACTGAAGCTTTCTTT,CSALRTISNTEAFF
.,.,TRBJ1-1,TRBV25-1,TGTGCCAGCAGTTTATGGGGGGCGACGAGGACTGAAGCTTTCTTT,CASSLWGATRTEAFF
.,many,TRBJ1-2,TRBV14,TGTGCCAGCCTTCTCCCGGGACTGCCGCCTTCGGGCTACACCTTC,CASLLPGLPPSGYTF
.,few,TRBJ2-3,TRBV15,TGTGCCACCAGCAGAGACAGAGGCACAGATACGCAGTATTTT,CATSRDRGTDTQYF